This T cell receptor beta chain was documented in a study of cytomegalovirus exposure and HLA in healthy donors. 13 Jbeta primers and 60 Vbeta primers were used for the PCR. The repertoire was sequenced with immunoSEQ multiplex PCR; TCRdb's copy has only in-frame clones and lacks some. The repertoire holds 150,000 to 200,000 clones, with approximately 84% as singletons. Germline V gives CDR1 SGHRS, CDR2 YFSETQ. The CDR3 is 14 amino acids. The V gene end was trimmed by 2 bases and the J gene end by 4 bases; junction bases not matched to a gene: 5. The material sequenced was PBMCs. The V gene is TRBV5-1, the J gene TRBJ1-1, with TRBD1 matching over 7 bases. The origin of this receptor is a boy under 18 in good health and CMV-seronegative. The CDR3 sequence: CASSFTSGGTEAFF. The CDR3 DNA reads as TGCGCCAGCAGCTTTACTTCAGGGGGCACTGAAGCTTTCTTT.